This T cell receptor beta chain was captured in a study of T cell changes during pregnancy in multiple sclerosis. Profiled with immunoSEQ multiplex PCR; TCRdb holds only in-frame clones, not every one. The sample records about 40,000 clones, 80% to 90% being singletons. The CDR3 extends over 15 amino acids. The germline V gene has CDR1 MRHNA and CDR2 SNTAGT. The ends were cut back, 5 bases at V and 2 bases at J, with 12 bases in the middle. This chain joins TRBV6-4 and TRBJ2-2; a possible D gene is TRBD2 (6 bases). The origin of this receptor is a female donor in good health, enrolled as a control in a pregnancy study. This material consisted of peripheral blood, taken in the first trimester of pregnancy. The CDR3 DNA is TGTGCCAGCAGTCCAGCGGGCGGTAACACCGGGGAGCTGTTTTTT. Its protein product is CASSPAGGNTGELFF.